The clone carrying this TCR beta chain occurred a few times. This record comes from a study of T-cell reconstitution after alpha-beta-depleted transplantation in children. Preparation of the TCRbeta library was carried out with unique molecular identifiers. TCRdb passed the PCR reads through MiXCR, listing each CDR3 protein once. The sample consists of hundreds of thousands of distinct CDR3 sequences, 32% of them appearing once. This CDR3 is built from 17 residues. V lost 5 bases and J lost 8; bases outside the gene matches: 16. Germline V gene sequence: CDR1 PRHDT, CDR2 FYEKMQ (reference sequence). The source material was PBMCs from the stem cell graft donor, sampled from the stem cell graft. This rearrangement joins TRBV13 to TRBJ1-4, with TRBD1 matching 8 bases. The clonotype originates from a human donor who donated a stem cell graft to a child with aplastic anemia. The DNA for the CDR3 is TGTGCCAGCAGCCCGACCCGCGTACGACAGGGGAACGAAAAACTGTTTTTT. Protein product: CASSPTRVRQGNEKLFF. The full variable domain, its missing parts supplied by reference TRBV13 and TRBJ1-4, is AAGVIQSPRHLIKEKRETATLKCYPIPRHDTVYWYQQGPGQDPQFLISFYEKMQSDKGSIPDRFSAQQFSDYHSELNMSSLELGDSALYFCASSPTRVRQGNEKLFFGSGTQLSVL.